These T cell receptor beta chains were read from a single sample in a study of T cells after yellow fever vaccination. TCRdb processed the 5' RACE reads anew with MiXCR; each CDR3 protein has one entry. The sample contains some 670,000 distinct CDR3 sequences, 12% of which appear only once. This specimen consisted of PBMCs, obtained on the day of the yellow fever booster vaccination. Every receptor here comes from a man aged 30-40 years who received the YFV17D yellow fever vaccine. CDR3s include the opening cysteine and the closing phenylalanine or tryptophan. The D gene is left open where the match is weak. The size entry is marked missing in some rows and otherwise reads once, few, many or a size class.

j_gene: TRBJ2-1
abundance: -
d_gene: -
v_gene: TRBV20-1
CDR3nt: TGCAGTGCTAGATCGGGCTCGGGCGGGAACGTAAATGAGCAGTTCTTC
CDR3aa: CSARSGSGGNVNEQFF

j_gene: TRBJ1-3
abundance: few
d_gene: -
v_gene: TRBV18
CDR3nt: TGTGCCAGCTCTCCAATGGCCTCTGGAAACACCATATATTTT
CDR3aa: CASSPMASGNTIYF

j_gene: TRBJ2-4
abundance: few
d_gene: -
v_gene: TRBV7-8
CDR3nt: TGTGCCAGCAGCTTAATGGGGGAGAGGGAAAACATTCAGTACTTC
CDR3aa: CASSLMGERENIQYF

j_gene: TRBJ2-3
abundance: -
d_gene: -
v_gene: TRBV5-4
CDR3nt: TGTGCCAGCAGCTTGTATTCTGGTAGCACAGATACGCAGTATTTT
CDR3aa: CASSLYSGSTDTQYF

j_gene: TRBJ2-3
abundance: -
d_gene: -
v_gene: TRBV11-2
CDR3nt: TGTGCCAGCAGCCGACGGGGGATCCCAGATACGCAGTATTTT
CDR3aa: CASSRRGIPDTQYF

j_gene: TRBJ2-1
abundance: few
d_gene: TRBD2
v_gene: TRBV20-1
CDR3nt: TGCAGTGCGACTAGCGGGTACTCCTACAATGAGCAGTTCTTC
CDR3aa: CSATSGYSYNEQFF

j_gene: TRBJ2-5
abundance: -
d_gene: TRBD1
v_gene: TRBV10-1
CDR3nt: TGCGCCAGCCTTCCACGGGACAGGGAAGAGACCCAGTACTTC
CDR3aa: CASLPRDREETQYF

j_gene: TRBJ2-7
abundance: few
d_gene: -
v_gene: TRBV29-1
CDR3nt: TGCAGCGTTGTTATACCGTCTCGGGGATACGAGCAGTACTTC
CDR3aa: CSVVIPSRGYEQYF

j_gene: TRBJ2-3
abundance: -
d_gene: -
v_gene: TRBV7-9
CDR3nt: TGTGCCGGCTTGCAGGGTAGCACAGATACGCAGTATTTT
CDR3aa: CAGLQGSTDTQYF

j_gene: TRBJ2-1
abundance: few
d_gene: TRBD1
v_gene: TRBV12-3/TRBV12-4
CDR3nt: TGTGCCAGCAGTAGAAGACAGGGTGAAGGGAATGAGCAGTTCTTC
CDR3aa: CASSRRQGEGNEQFF

j_gene: TRBJ2-3
abundance: many
d_gene: -
v_gene: TRBV28
CDR3nt: TGTGCCAGCAGTTCGGGGAATACGCAGTATTTT
CDR3aa: CASSSGNTQYF

j_gene: TRBJ2-5
abundance: -
d_gene: -
v_gene: TRBV5-5
CDR3nt: TGTGCCAGCAGCTTGAACAGGGAAAGGTGGGAGACCCAGTACTTC
CDR3aa: CASSLNRERWETQYF

j_gene: TRBJ2-1
abundance: -
d_gene: -
v_gene: TRBV5-1
CDR3nt: TGCGCCAGCAGCTTTGGGTCGTGGATGGGAAATGAGCAGTTCTTC
CDR3aa: CASSFGSWMGNEQFF

j_gene: TRBJ1-5
abundance: -
d_gene: -
v_gene: TRBV15
CDR3nt: TGTGCCACCAGCAGAGGTGGGGAGGTTCAGCCCCAGCATTTT
CDR3aa: CATSRGGEVQPQHF

j_gene: TRBJ2-3
abundance: -
d_gene: TRBD2
v_gene: TRBV12-3/TRBV12-4
CDR3nt: TGTGCCAGCAGTTTCCGGACTAGCGGTCCAGATACGCAGTATTTT
CDR3aa: CASSFRTSGPDTQYF

j_gene: TRBJ2-2
abundance: -
d_gene: -
v_gene: TRBV20-1
CDR3nt: TGCAGTGCTAGAGAGGGAGCGGCCGGGGAGCTGTTTTTT
CDR3aa: CSAREGAAGELFF